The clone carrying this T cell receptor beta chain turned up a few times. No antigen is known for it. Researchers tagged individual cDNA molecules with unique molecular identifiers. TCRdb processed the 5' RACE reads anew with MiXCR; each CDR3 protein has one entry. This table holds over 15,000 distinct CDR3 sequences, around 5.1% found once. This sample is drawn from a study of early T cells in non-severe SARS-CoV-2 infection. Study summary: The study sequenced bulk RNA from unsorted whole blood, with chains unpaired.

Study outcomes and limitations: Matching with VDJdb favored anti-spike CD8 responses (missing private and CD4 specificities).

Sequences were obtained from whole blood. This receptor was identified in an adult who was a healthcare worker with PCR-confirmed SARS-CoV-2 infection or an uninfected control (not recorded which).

Here the CDR3 DNA reads TGCGCCAGCAGCTCCCTACGAGCCCATCGAGAGACCCAGTACTTC. This sequence encodes CASSSLRAHRETQYF. The V gene is TRBV5-1, the J gene TRBJ2-5; D is uncertain. CDR1 and CDR2 from the germline V gene are SGHRS and YFSETQ. CDR3 length equals 15 residues. V was clipped by 3 bases and J by 4 bases, with 16 bases between them. Full variable domain (rest looked up from reference TRBV5-1 and TRBJ2-5): KAGVTQTPRYLIKTRGQQVTLSCSPISGHRSVSWYQQTPGQGLQFLFEYFSETQRNKGNFPGRFSGRQFSNSRSEMNVSTLELGDSALYLCASSSLRAHRETQYFGPGTRLLVL.